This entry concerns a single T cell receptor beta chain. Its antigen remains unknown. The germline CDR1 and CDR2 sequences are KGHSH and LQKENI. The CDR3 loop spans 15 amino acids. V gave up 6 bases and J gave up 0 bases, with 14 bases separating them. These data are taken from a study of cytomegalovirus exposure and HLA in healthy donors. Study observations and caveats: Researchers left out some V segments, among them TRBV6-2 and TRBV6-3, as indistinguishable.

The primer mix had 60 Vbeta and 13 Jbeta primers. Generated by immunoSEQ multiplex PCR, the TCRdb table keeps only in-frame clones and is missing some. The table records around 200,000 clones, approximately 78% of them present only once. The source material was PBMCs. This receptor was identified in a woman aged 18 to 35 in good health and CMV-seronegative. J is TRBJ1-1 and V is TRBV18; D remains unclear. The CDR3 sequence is CASSPTGRMNTEAFF. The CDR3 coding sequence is TGTGCCAGCTCCCCAACCGGCAGGATGAACACTGAAGCTTTCTTT.